The rows below give T cell receptor beta chains drawn from one sample of a study of T-cell memory formation after mild COVID-19. TCRdb passed the 5' RACE reads through MiXCR, listing each CDR3 protein once. The sample records under 450,000 distinct CDR3 sequences, roughly 14% being singletons. Sequenced sample: PBMCs or a T cell subset sorted from them (not recorded which). Every receptor here comes from a man between 18 and 29 years old who had mild COVID-19 (a few samples of this study predate the infection). Cell type and time point are not known. Both conserved end residues are part of each CDR3. The D gene is left open where the match is weak. Part of the rows lack a size; the others show once, few, many or a class for expanded clones.

>TRBJ2-3|-|TRBV4-1|-
CASSQDSAGSSTDTQYF
TGCGCCAGCAGCCAAGACTCGGCGGGTTCGAGCACAGATACGCAGTATTTT
>TRBJ2-3|few|TRBV6-2/TRBV6-3|TRBD1
CASRRIAADRGTDTQYF
TGTGCCAGCAGGAGAATCGCCGCGGACAGGGGCACAGATACGCAGTATTTT
>TRBJ1-2|few|TRBV6-5|TRBD1
CASSYSFVEWDRGIHGYTF
TGTGCCAGCAGTTACTCGTTCGTTGAGTGGGACAGGGGAATCCATGGCTACACCTTC
>TRBJ1-1|-|TRBV7-9|-
CASRGDSGNTEAFF
TGTGCCAGCAGGGGGGATAGCGGGAACACTGAAGCTTTCTTT
>TRBJ1-1|-|TRBV5-1|-
CASSQTSGNTEAFF
TGCGCCAGCAGCCAAACCTCCGGAAACACTGAAGCTTTCTTT
>TRBJ1-2|few|TRBV20-1|-
CSARDLQGTYGYTF
TGCAGTGCTAGGGACTTACAGGGTACCTATGGCTACACCTTC
>TRBJ1-5|-|TRBV24-1|TRBD1
CAIQGYSNQPQHF
TGTGCCATACAGGGGTATAGCAATCAGCCCCAGCATTTT
>TRBJ2-1|many|TRBV24-1|TRBD2
CATSDLLAGGINEQFF
TGTGCCACCAGTGATTTGCTGGCCGGGGGGATTAATGAGCAGTTCTTC
>TRBJ2-4|-|TRBV7-8|-
CASSLAGRRNIQYF
TGTGCCAGCAGCTTAGCGGGGCGTAGGAACATTCAGTACTTC
>TRBJ2-5|many|TRBV7-2|-
CASSRIAQETQYF
TGTGCCAGCAGCCGGATAGCGCAAGAGACCCAGTACTTC
>TRBJ2-7|-|TRBV3-1|-
CASSQVRTASYEQYF
TGTGCCAGCAGCCAAGTAAGGACAGCGAGTTACGAGCAGTACTTC
>TRBJ2-7|few|TRBV12-5|TRBD2
CAKPRRPSGASGEQYF
TGTGCTAAACCTCGGAGGCCTAGCGGGGCCTCTGGGGAGCAGTACTTC
>TRBJ1-6|-|TRBV4-3|TRBD1
CASSQRQGEGNSPLHF
TGCGCCAGCAGCCAACGACAGGGGGAAGGTAATTCACCCCTCCACTTT
>TRBJ1-2|-|TRBV12-3/TRBV12-4|TRBD1
CASTRGRGLGDYGYTF
TGTGCCAGCACCCGGGGCAGGGGGCTTGGGGACTATGGCTACACCTTC
>TRBJ2-7|few|TRBV6-5|TRBD1
CASSYSFTETGSSYEQYF
TGTGCCAGCAGTTACTCGTTCACTGAGACAGGGTCTTCCTACGAGCAGTACTTC
>TRBJ1-1|-|TRBV9|TRBD1
CASSYGTGNVGTEAFF
TGTGCCAGCAGCTACGGGACAGGGAATGTGGGCACTGAAGCTTTCTTT
>TRBJ2-4|few|TRBV4-1|-
CASSQGQGMKNIQYF
TGCGCCAGCAGCCAAGGTCAGGGAATGAAAAACATTCAGTACTTC